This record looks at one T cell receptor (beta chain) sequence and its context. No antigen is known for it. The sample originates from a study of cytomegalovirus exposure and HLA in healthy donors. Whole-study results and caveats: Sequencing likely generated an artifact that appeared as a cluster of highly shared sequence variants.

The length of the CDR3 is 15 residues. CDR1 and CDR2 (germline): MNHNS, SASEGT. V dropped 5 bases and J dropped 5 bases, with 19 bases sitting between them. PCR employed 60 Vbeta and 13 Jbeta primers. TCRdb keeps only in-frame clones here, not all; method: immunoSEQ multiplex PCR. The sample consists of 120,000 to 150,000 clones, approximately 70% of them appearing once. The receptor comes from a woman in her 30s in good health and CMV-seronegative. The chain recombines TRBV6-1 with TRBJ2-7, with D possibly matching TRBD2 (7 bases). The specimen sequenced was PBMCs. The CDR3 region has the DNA TGTGCCAGCAGTCTAAAGGAGGAGGGGGGGAACGAGCAGTACGTC. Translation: CASSLKEEGGNEQYV.